Listed below are T cell receptor beta chains from one sample, sequenced in a study of T cells expressing NK-cell markers. From its re-call of the 5' RACE reads, TCRdb lists each CDR3 protein once, without DNA. In total, the table holds about 260,000 distinct CDR3 sequences. The sample comprised blood T cells: a sorted CD56 or NKG2C T cell subset, CD4+ or CD8+ T cells, or bulk PBMC T cells (not recorded which). All receptors derive from a woman aged 18-69 years in good health. Each CDR3 is given with its conserved first and last residue.

J gene | V gene | CDR3 protein
TRBJ2-5 | TRBV14 | CASSSGTITAETQYF
TRBJ1-5 | TRBV9 | CASSASGTGLKPQHF
TRBJ2-3 | TRBV5-1 | CASSLVGGGRRTDTQYF
TRBJ2-1 | TRBV12-5 | CASRSGSTSYNEQFF
TRBJ2-3 | TRBV4-3 | CASSQRQGRDTQYF
TRBJ2-4 | TRBV11-2 | CASSLGQGGSKNIQYF
TRBJ2-7 | TRBV11-2 | CASSPRGGPYEQYF
TRBJ2-1 | TRBV7-6 | CASSLGGYEQFF
TRBJ2-1 | TRBV15 | CATSRGFSVNNEQFF
TRBJ2-5 | TRBV6-2/TRBV6-3 | CASSYQGPETQYF
TRBJ1-1 | TRBV5-1 | CASRRDRVVNTEAFF